This T cell receptor (beta chain) was sequenced for a study of OX40 agonist ivuxolimab in advanced cancers. From germline, CDR1 is SGHTA and CDR2 FQGNSA. This CDR3 has 12 residues. V was clipped by 3 bases and J by 6 bases, with 8 bases between them. Study results and caveats: CD4+ and CD8+ blood T cells expanded clonally by week 6 at 0.1 to 3.0 mg/kg.

A word on this clone: The antigen is undetermined.

Clones were sequenced by immunoSEQ multiplex PCR, and TCRdb holds only the in-frame ones, with some missing. Of about 53,000 clones listed, approximately 88% are singletons. This TCR derives from an adult with an advanced solid tumor such as melanoma, head and neck, liver or kidney cancer. The chain couples TRBV7-2 to TRBJ1-2; no definite D call. The specimen comprised CD4+ or CD8+ T cells sorted from blood, sampled in a trial of the OX40 agonist ivuxolimab. CDR3 region: CASSFGEHGYTF. The DNA for the CDR3 is TGTGCCAGCAGCTTCGGAGAACATGGCTACACCTTC. The whole variable domain, filled in from reference TRBV7-2 and TRBJ1-2, reads GAGVSQSPSNKVTEKGKDVELRCDPISGHTALYWYRQSLGQGLEFLIYFQGNSAPDKSGLPSDRFSAERTGGSVSTLTIQRTQQEDSAVYLCASSFGEHGYTFGSGTRLTVV.